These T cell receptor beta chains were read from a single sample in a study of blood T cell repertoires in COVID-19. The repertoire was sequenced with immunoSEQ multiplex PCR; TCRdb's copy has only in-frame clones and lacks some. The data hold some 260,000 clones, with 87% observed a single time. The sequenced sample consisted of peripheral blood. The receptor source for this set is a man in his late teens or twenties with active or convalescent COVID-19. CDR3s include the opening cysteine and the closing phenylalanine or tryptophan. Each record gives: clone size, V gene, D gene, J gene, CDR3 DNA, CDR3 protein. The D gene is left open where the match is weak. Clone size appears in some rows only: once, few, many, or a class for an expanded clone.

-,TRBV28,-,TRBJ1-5,TGTGCCAGCAGGGATACAGGGATGGGTCAGCCCCAGCATTTT,CASRDTGMGQPQHF
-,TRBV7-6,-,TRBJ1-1,TGTGCCAGCAGCTTAGGTACTAACACTGAAGCTTTCTTT,CASSLGTNTEAFF
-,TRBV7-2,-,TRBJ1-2,TGTGCCAGCAGCTTAGTTCTGGGGAGCAACGGCTACACCTTC,CASSLVLGSNGYTF
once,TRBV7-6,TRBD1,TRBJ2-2,TGTGCCAGCAGCTTAGCGACCACAGGGGGCAGGACCGGGGAGCTGTTTTTT,CASSLATTGGRTGELFF
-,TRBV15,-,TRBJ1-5,TGTGCCACCAGCGGGGGCAGGGGTAATCAGCCCCAGCATTTT,CATSGGRGNQPQHF
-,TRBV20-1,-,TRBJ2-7,TGCAGTGCTAGAGATTGGCCGTCAACGTACTTC,CSARDWPSTYF
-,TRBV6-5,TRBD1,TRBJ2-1,TGTGCCAGCTCGCGGACAGGGGGAGAAAACATTGAGCAGTTCTTC,CASSRTGGENIEQFF
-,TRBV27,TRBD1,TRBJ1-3,TGTGCCAGCAGTCCAGGACAGGGAGCAAGAGCGAACACCATATATTTT,CASSPGQGARANTIYF
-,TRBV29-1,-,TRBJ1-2,TGCAGCGTATTCAACACGGGGTCGGAGGACTATGGCTACACCTTC,CSVFNTGSEDYGYTF
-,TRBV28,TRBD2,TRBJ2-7,TGTGCCAGCAGTTCAGCGGGAGTAAATGAGATCGAGCAGTACTTC,CASSSAGVNEIEQYF
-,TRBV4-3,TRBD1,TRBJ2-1,TGCGCCAGCAGCCAAGAATGGACAGGGAGCAATGAGCAGTTCTTC,CASSQEWTGSNEQFF
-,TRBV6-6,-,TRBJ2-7,TGTGCCAGCAGTTACTCGGGAGTCTCCTACGAGCAGTACTTC,CASSYSGVSYEQYF
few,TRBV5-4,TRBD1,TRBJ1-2,TGTGCCAGCAGCTTTCCCTCACAGGGGCGCTATGGCTACACCTTC,CASSFPSQGRYGYTF
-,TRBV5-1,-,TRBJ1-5,TGCGCCAGCAGCTTGGATGGGGGAGGAAATCAGCCCCAGCATTTT,CASSLDGGGNQPQHF
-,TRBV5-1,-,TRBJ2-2,TGCGCCAGCAGCTTGGTTCCAGGTACCACCGGGGAGCTGTTTTTT,CASSLVPGTTGELFF
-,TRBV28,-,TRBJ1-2,TGTGCCAGCAGCATAGGACAGTTTAGCCGTGGCTACACCTTC,CASSIGQFSRGYTF
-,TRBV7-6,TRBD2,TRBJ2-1,TGTGCCAGCAGCTTGCGGCTAGCGGGGGATCCCTACAATGAGCAGTTCTTC,CASSLRLAGDPYNEQFF